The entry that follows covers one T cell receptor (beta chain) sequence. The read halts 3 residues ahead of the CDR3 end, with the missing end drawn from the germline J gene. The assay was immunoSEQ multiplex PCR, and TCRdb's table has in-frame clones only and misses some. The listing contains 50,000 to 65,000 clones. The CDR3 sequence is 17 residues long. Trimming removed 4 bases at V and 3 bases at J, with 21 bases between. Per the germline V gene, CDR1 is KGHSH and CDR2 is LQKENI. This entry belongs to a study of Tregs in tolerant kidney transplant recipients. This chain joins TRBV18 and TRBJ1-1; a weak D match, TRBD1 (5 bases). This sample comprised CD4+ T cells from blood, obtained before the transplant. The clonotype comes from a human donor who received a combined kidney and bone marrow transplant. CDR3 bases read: TGTGCCAGCTCACGGTATATGGCAGGCGGGGGGGACACTGAA. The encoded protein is CASSRYMAGGGDTE. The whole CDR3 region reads CASSRYMAGGGDTEAFF.